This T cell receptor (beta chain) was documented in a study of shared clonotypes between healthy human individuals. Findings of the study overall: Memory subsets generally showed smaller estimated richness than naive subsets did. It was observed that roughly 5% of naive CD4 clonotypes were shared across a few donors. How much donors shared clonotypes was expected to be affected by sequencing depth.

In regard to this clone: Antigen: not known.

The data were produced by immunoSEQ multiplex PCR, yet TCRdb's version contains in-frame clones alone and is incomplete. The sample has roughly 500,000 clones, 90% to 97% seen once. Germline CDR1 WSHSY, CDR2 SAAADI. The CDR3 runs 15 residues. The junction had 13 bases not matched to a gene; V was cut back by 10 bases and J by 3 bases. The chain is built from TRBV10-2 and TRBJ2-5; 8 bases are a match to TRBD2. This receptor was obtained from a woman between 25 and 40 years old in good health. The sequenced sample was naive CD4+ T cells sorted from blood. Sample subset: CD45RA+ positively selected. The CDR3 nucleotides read TGCGCCACCGCGGGACTAGTAGTAGGTGAAGAGACCCAGTACTTC. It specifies CATAGLVVGEETQYF.